What follows are 28 T cell receptor beta chains derived from one specimen sequenced in a study of CD8+CD57+ T cells in acquired aplastic anemia. Patients picked for sequencing had shown CD8+CD57+ cell expansion detected by flow cytometry. The study profiled TCR beta VDJ and CDR3 using genomic DNA as template. MiXCR, run by TCRdb on the reads, gives a single entry per CDR3 protein. Among about 160,000 distinct CDR3 sequences, 40% to 50% were seen once, and the ten largest hold about 30%. The material sequenced was sorted CD4+, CD8+, or CD8+CD57+ T cells (not recorded which) from PBMCs. Receptor source: a human donor with aplastic anemia.

This clonotype was detected only a few times. The CDR3 protein is CATSDLSGRTYNEQFF. The CDR3, as DNA: TGTGCCACCAGTGACCTTAGCGGGAGGACCTACAATGAGCAGTTCTTC. The rearrangement joins TRBV24-1 to TRBJ2-1, with 10 bases lining up with TRBD2. Germline trimming cut 4 bases from V and 2 bases from J; bases unmatched to any gene: 4. The CDR3 has 16 amino acids. Germline values: CDR1 KGHDR, CDR2 SFDVKD.

Comment on this clonotype: This may arise from a read error, as a much more abundant clone is one base away. The chain couples TRBV12-3 or TRBV12-4 to TRBJ2-1, with unresolved D. This CDR3 has 11 residues. The chain's CDR3 is CASRSAYEQSF. CDR3 nucleotide sequence: TGTGCCAGCAGGAGCGCCTATGAGCAGTCCTTC.

The chain recombines TRBV19 with TRBJ2-1; D is ambiguous. CDR1 and CDR2 from the germline V gene are LNHDA and SQIVND (reference sequence). The CDR3 extends over 15 amino acids. V gave up 0 bases and J gave up 4 bases, with 10 bases separating them. CDR3 region: CASSIEGSKYNEQFF. The CDR3, as DNA: TGTGCCAGTAGTATAGAGGGCAGCAAGTACAATGAGCAGTTCTTC.

This clonotype was observed a few times. The rearrangement uses TRBV30 and TRBJ2-3; D remains unclear. Germline V lookup: CDR1 GTSNPN, CDR2 SVGIG (reference sequence). V lost 1 base and J lost 8, with 10 bases in between. This CDR3 spans 12 amino acids. CDR3 amino acids: CAWSEGIGTQYF. As DNA, the CDR3 is TGTGCCTGGAGTGAGGGAATTGGTACGCAGTATTTT.

At least ten counts were recorded for this clonotype. This chain links TRBV5-1 with TRBJ1-1; TRBD1 aligns across 9 bases. Germline CDR1 SGHRS, CDR2 YFSETQ. The CDR3 loop spans 15 amino acids. Losses at the gene ends were 4 bases for V and 1 base for J; bases not matched to a gene: 5. The CDR3 sequence is CASSITGGPNTEAFF. The CDR3 region has the DNA TGCGCCAGCAGCATAACAGGGGGCCCGAACACTGAAGCTTTCTTT.

The rearrangement links TRBV29-1 to TRBJ1-2; D unresolved. This CDR3 comprises 14 residues. The ends were cut back, 0 bases at V and 2 bases at J, with 10 bases in the middle. Germline CDR1 is SQVTM and CDR2 is ANQGSEA. The CDR3 bases are TGCAGCGTTGAAGAACCGGTCAGAAACTATGGCTACACCTTC. Its translation is CSVEEPVRNYGYTF.

This clonotype was detected a few times. As DNA, the CDR3 is TGTGCCAGCAGCTTGGCCATTGGCAGGGGACTCTACAATGAGCAGTTCTTC. Translation gives CASSLAIGRGLYNEQFF. This rearrangement joins TRBV5-6 to TRBJ2-1; D possibly matches TRBD1 or TRBD2 (6 bases each). CDR3 length equals 17 residues. Germline CDR1 SGHDT, CDR2 YYEEEE. V was cut by 0 bases and J by 3 bases, with 16 bases left in between.

The chain is built from TRBV7-3 and TRBJ2-3; 10 nucleotides align to TRBD2. Germline V gene lookup returns CDR1 SGHTA and CDR2 FQGTGA. This CDR3 region has 15 residues. V trimming: 5 bases; J trimming: 2 bases; junction bases outside the gene matches: 4. The chain's CDR3 is CASSPSGSYTDTQYF. In nucleotides, the CDR3 is TGTGCCAGCAGCCCTAGCGGGAGCTACACAGATACGCAGTATTTT.

This clonotype was observed many times. The chain uses TRBV4-1 and TRBJ1-1, with no clear D. This CDR3 spans 14 amino acids. CDR1 MGHRA and CDR2 YSYEKL come from the germline V gene. Trimming stripped 4 bases from V and 2 bases from J, with 11 bases between. The CDR3 sequence: CASSRENRNTEAFF. The CDR3 region has the DNA TGCGCCAGCAGCCGAGAAAATAGAAACACTGAAGCTTTCTTT.

The chain has TRBV10-3 and TRBJ1-5, with D possibly TRBD1 on 5 matching bases. The length of the CDR3 is 15 residues. Germline V gene lookup returns CDR1 ENHRY and CDR2 SYGVKD. Trimming took 3 bases from V and 4 from J, leaving 13 bases between them. The CDR3 here is CAISEMKGDNQPQHF. CDR3 DNA sequence: TGTGCCATCAGTGAAATGAAAGGGGATAATCAGCCCCAGCATTTT.

This clonotype was recorded many times. The V gene is TRBV29-1, the J gene TRBJ1-2, with D tentatively TRBD1 (6 bases). V was trimmed by 4 bases and J by 1 base, leaving 10 bases between them. The CDR3 has 13 residues. Germline V gene data show CDR1 as SQVTM and CDR2 as ANQGSEA. The CDR3 spells CSVVQGGNYGYTF. CDR3 sequence (DNA): TGCAGCGTTGTACAGGGAGGTAACTATGGCTACACCTTC.

Comments on this clonotype: The CDR3 does not end in the conserved phenylalanine or tryptophan, so this is likely a read error. The chain is built from TRBV11-1 and TRBJ2-7; 11 bases map to TRBD1. The CDR3 contains 16 residues. CDR1 is SGHAT, CDR2 FQDESV, per germline (reference sequence). Germline trimming cut 4 bases from V and 0 bases from J; bases unmatched to any gene: 5. The CDR3 region has the DNA TGTGCCAGCAGCTCGGGGACAGGGGGAAGCTCCTACGAGCAGTACCTC. It yields the protein CASSSGTGGSSYEQYL.

This clonotype was seen many times. The rearrangement uses TRBV6-1 and TRBJ2-6; D is ambiguous. The CDR3 length is 15 residues. Germline assignment: CDR1 MNHNS and CDR2 SASEGT. V was shortened by 1 base and J by 4 bases, with 8 bases between the two germline ends. CDR3: CASSEVGSGANVLTF. DNA of the CDR3: TGTGCCAGCAGTGAAGTGGGTTCCGGGGCCAACGTCCTGACTTTC.

In its sample, this clonotype was seen many times. The J gene is TRBJ2-1, the V gene TRBV24-1, with TRBD2 identical over 13 bases. Germline CDR1 reads KGHDR; CDR2 reads SFDVKD. With 5 bases clipped from V and 2 bases from J, the junction kept 8 bases outside the gene matches. The CDR3 loop spans 18 amino acids. The CDR3 coding sequence is TGTGCCACCAGTGGGACTGGGACTAGCGGGAATACCTACAATGAGCAGTTCTTC. Encoded protein: CATSGTGTSGNTYNEQFF.

There are many counts of this clonotype. The rearrangement links TRBV7-2 to TRBJ1-2; D may be TRBD1 (5 bases). V was pared by 8 bases and J by 5 bases, with 9 bases between. CDR1 SGHTA and CDR2 FQGNSA come from the germline V gene. The CDR3 is made up of 11 amino acids. CDR3 amino acids: CASGGGYGYTF. The CDR3, as DNA: TGTGCCAGCGGTGGGGGGTATGGCTACACCTTC.

In its sample, this clonotype was seen many times. The chain has TRBV7-2 and TRBJ2-1, with 10 bases aligning to TRBD2. J lost 2 bases, V lost 3 bases, and 1 base had no gene match. The CDR3 extends over 15 amino acids. Per germline, CDR1 SGHTA and CDR2 FQGNSA. The DNA for the CDR3 is TGTGCCAGCAGCTTTAGCGGGAGGACCTACAATGAGCAGTTCTTC. This codes for CASSFSGRTYNEQFF.

The sample holds many counts of this clonotype. The J gene is TRBJ2-3, the V gene TRBV4-1; a weak D match, TRBD1 (6 bases). Germline values: CDR1 MGHRA, CDR2 YSYEKL. CDR3 length: 17 residues. Between the trimmed V and J ends, which lost 1 base and 3 bases, there was a span of 17 bases. The CDR3 DNA reads TGCGCCAGCAGCCAAGCGTCAGGGGCTAGCTTTACAGATACGCAGTATTTT. This encodes CASSQASGASFTDTQYF.

This chain joins TRBV2 and TRBJ1-1, with D perhaps matching TRBD1 (6 bases). CDR3 length: 13 residues. Deletions cut 4 bases from V and 3 bases from J, with 9 bases between. From germline, CDR1 is SNHLY and CDR2 FYNNEI. The CDR3 here is CASSVEGDTEAFF. The CDR3 DNA follows: TGTGCCAGCAGTGTTGAGGGGGACACTGAAGCTTTCTTT.

This clonotype was detected many times. This sequence joins TRBV11-3 and TRBJ2-7; 11 bases fit TRBD2. Trimming at V came to 3 bases and at J to 0 bases, leaving 1 base not matched to a gene. The germline CDR1 and CDR2 sequences are SGHNT and YENEEA. This CDR3 is 15 amino acids long. The CDR3 nucleotides are TGTGCCAGCAGCTTTACTAGCGGGAGCTCCTACGAGCAGTACTTC. Protein product: CASSFTSGSSYEQYF. The complete variable domain, with remaining parts taken from reference TRBV11-3 and TRBJ2-7, reads EAGVVQSPRYKIIEKKQPVAFWCNPISGHNTLYWYLQNLGQGPELLIRYENEEAVDDSQLPKDRFSAERLKGVDSTLKIQPAELGDSAVYLCASSFTSGSSYEQYFGPGTRLTVT.

This clonotype was observed a few times. V gene TRBV10-2 combines with J gene TRBJ1-6; D is ambiguous. Germline CDR1 and CDR2: WSHSY and SAAADI. V shed 6 bases and J shed 0 bases, with 15 bases lying between them. This CDR3 has 17 residues. Here the CDR3 reads CASRDLKGSSYNSPLHF. CDR3 nucleotides: TGCGCCAGCAGAGACCTCAAAGGGAGCTCCTATAATTCACCCCTCCACTTT.

This clonotype was seen a few times. This chain uses TRBV20-1 with TRBJ2-1; 8 positions match TRBD2. Germline-derived CDR1 and CDR2 are DFQATT and SNEGSKA (reference sequence). The CDR3 consists of 13 residues. J lost 3 bases, V lost 5 bases, and 3 bases had no gene match. Here the CDR3 reads CSASAGDYNEQFF. The CDR3 DNA follows: TGCAGTGCTTCAGCGGGAGACTACAATGAGCAGTTCTTC.

This clonotype was counted many times. The V call is TRBV19, the J call TRBJ1-5, with 7 positions matching TRBD1. The CDR3 extends over 17 amino acids. Germline V gene data show CDR1 as LNHDA and CDR2 as SQIVND (reference sequence). The V and J ends lost 2 bases and 1 base, in that order; junction bases with no gene match: 8. In DNA, the CDR3 is TGTGCCAGTAGTATATCGCTGACAGGGCGGAGCAATCAGCCCCAGCATTTT. Its protein product is CASSISLTGRSNQPQHF.

Only one count was recorded for this clonotype. The chain joins TRBV14 to TRBJ1-6, with 7 positions matching TRBD1. CDR1 and CDR2 from the germline V gene are SGHDN and FVKESK. The CDR3 has 13 amino acids. V lost 5 bases to trimming and J lost 9 bases; unmatched junction nucleotides: 4. The CDR3 here is CASSGQEVSPLHF. For the CDR3, the DNA is TGTGCCAGCAGCGGACAGGAGGTTTCACCCCTCCACTTT.

This sequence joins TRBV29-1 and TRBJ1-1, with D tentatively TRBD1 (5 bases). Germline CDR1 SQVTM, CDR2 ANQGSEA. This CDR3 contains 11 residues. Between the trimmed V and J ends, which lost 7 bases and 11 bases, there was a span of 17 bases. CDR3 sequence (DNA): TGCAGCGCGGGGTGGCAGGGTAAGGCTTTCTTT. It specifies CSAGWQGKAFF.

This clonotype was observed once. In this CDR3 the conserved last residue, phenylalanine or tryptophan, is missing, so a read error is likely. This chain joins TRBV19 and TRBJ2-7; D perhaps matches TRBD1 (6 bases). The CDR3 is made up of 14 amino acids. Germline CDR1 LNHDA, CDR2 SQIVND (reference sequence). The CDR3 is CASSNRDNSYGQYS. The CDR3 nucleotides are TGTGCCAGTAGTAACCGGGACAACTCCTACGGGCAGTACTCC.

This clonotype appeared a few times. CDR3: CASRTDRDSSPLHF. The CDR3 bases are TGTGCCAGCAGGACGGACAGGGATAGTTCACCCCTCCACTTT. J is TRBJ1-6 and V is TRBV2, with 8 bases matching TRBD1. Germline V CDR1 and CDR2: SNHLY, FYNNEI. The V gene end was trimmed by 6 bases and the J gene end by 9 bases; junction bases not matched to a gene: 7. This CDR3 spans 14 amino acids. The full variable domain, its missing parts supplied by reference TRBV2 and TRBJ1-6, is EPEVTQTPSHQVTQMGQEVILRCVPISNHLYFYWYRQILGQKVEFLVSFYNNEISEKSEIFDDQFSVERPDGSNFTLKIRSTKLEDSAMYFCASRTDRDSSPLHFGNGTRLTVT.

The chain recombines TRBV27 with TRBJ1-1; D gene unclear. Germline loops: CDR1 MNHEY, CDR2 SMNVEV (reference sequence). The CDR3 is 19 residues long. Trimming took 2 bases from V and 4 from J, leaving 26 bases between them. This CDR3 reads CASSLTLRPVGVAGTEAFF. CDR3 DNA sequence: TGTGCCAGCAGTTTAACCCTTCGACCAGTGGGAGTAGCTGGCACTGAAGCTTTCTTT.

This clonotype was picked up many times. This chain links TRBV11-3 with TRBJ2-7, with D possibly matching TRBD1 (5 bases). Germline V CDR1 and CDR2: SGHNT, YENEEA. V was clipped by 0 bases and J by 11 bases, with 11 bases between them. The CDR3 loop spans 12 amino acids. CDR3 nucleotide sequence: TGTGCCAGCAGCTTAGATTTAGGGGCGGAGTACTTC. It translates to CASSLDLGAEYF.